This T cell receptor beta chain originates from a study of cytomegalovirus exposure and HLA in healthy donors. Study overall: The approximately 110 validation repertoires used a platform that matched the one used for the 600 to 750 first-cohort repertoires, as a later analysis reported.

This CDR3 contains 16 residues. Germline trimming cut 4 bases from V and 7 bases from J; bases unmatched to any gene: 15. The V gene's germline CDR1 is SGHKS and CDR2 YYEKEE (reference sequence). Whole-study results and caveats: First-cohort TCR clusters tended to co-occur in the roughly 120 validation repertoires, a later analysis found. Investigators reported 150 to 200 TCR beta chains as tied to cytomegalovirus. In vitro experiments confirmed that three CMV-associated chains were specific for CMV antigens.

About this clone itself: What it binds is not known.

This table comes from immunoSEQ multiplex PCR, and its TCRdb copy is limited to in-frame clones, with some not included. The table has some 240,000 clones, around 87% seen once. The clonotype comes from a woman aged 18-30 years in good health and CMV-seropositive. The sequenced sample was PBMCs. The chain couples TRBV5-5 to TRBJ1-1, with 8 positions matching TRBD1. Here the CDR3 DNA reads TGTGCCAGCAGCCCCCCCATCCCAGGGGGCTGGATTGAAGCTTTCTTT. This encodes CASSPPIPGGWIEAFF. Based on the CDR3 plus reference TRBV5-5 and TRBJ1-1, the full variable domain is DAGVTQSPTHLIKTRGQQVTLRCSPISGHKSVSWYQQVLGQGPQFIFQYYEKEERGRGNFPDRFSARQFPNYSSELNVNALLLGDSALYLCASSPPIPGGWIEAFFGQGTRLTVV.